Described below is a single TCR beta chain sequence and its context. As yet, its antigen is unknown. The sample belongs to a study of T cell repertoires in cytomegalovirus infection. At the level of the study: Public TCR beta signatures were indicative of both CMV infection and a matching HLA type. Overall study results and limits: Based on cumulative public TCR beta family frequency, carriers of CMV plus the relevant HLA were identified. HLA-C-restricted CMV clonotypes gave the most frequent clonotype in two of eight donors.

TCRdb reanalysed the reads using MiXCR and keeps one entry per CDR3 protein. The top ten clones hold roughly 13% of a sample with about 530,000 distinct CDR3 sequences, around a quarter of them seen once. Germline CDR1 is MNHNY and CDR2 is SVGAGI (reference sequence). The V end lost 6 bases, the J end lost 3 bases, and 10 bases lay between the germline ends. The CDR3 is 13 amino acids. This sequence joins TRBV6-6 and TRBJ2-3; D call uncertain. This clonotype was obtained from a human donor in good health (CMV status not recorded). Some clones in this sample may be carry-over from other donors' samples. Input material: PBMCs. The CDR3 spells CASRDGYTDTQYF. In DNA, the CDR3 is TGTGCCAGCAGGGACGGGTATACAGATACGCAGTATTTT.